The 5 T cell receptor beta chains presented below share a single source sample, sequenced in a study of T cells expressing NK-cell markers. TCRdb reprocessed the 5' RACE reads, keeping one entry per CDR3 protein, no DNA. Found here are 300,000 to 500,000 distinct CDR3 sequences; the top ten clones hold about 11%. Specimen: blood T cells: a sorted CD56 or NKG2C T cell subset, CD4+ or CD8+ T cells, or bulk PBMC T cells (not recorded which). These receptors originate from a woman aged 50 to 60 in good health.

J is TRBJ2-2 and V is TRBV29-1; lacking DNA, the TRBD1 call made by TCRdb goes unchecked. CDR3 size: 14 residues. CDR1 is SQVTM and CDR2 is ANQGSEA in the germline V gene. Here the CDR3 reads CSVRGPMNTGELFF.

The J gene is TRBJ2-2, the V gene TRBV24-1. Germline CDR1 and CDR2: KGHDR and SFDVKD. This CDR3 spans 13 amino acids. The CDR3 is CATSMYGPGELFF.

The chain employs TRBV29-1 and TRBJ2-1; checking the TCRdb D call of TRBD1 is not possible without DNA. Germline loops: CDR1 SQVTM, CDR2 ANQGSEA. The CDR3 is 12 amino acids. The CDR3 loop is CSVRGPYNEQFF.

The J gene is TRBJ2-2, the V gene TRBV20-1; TCRdb lists TRBD1, though no DNA is available to test this call. CDR3 length equals 15 residues. Germline CDR1 reads DFQATT; CDR2 reads SNEGSKA (reference sequence). The CDR3 here is CSARGAEKFAGELFF.

This chain joins TRBV27 and TRBJ2-7; TCRdb's assignment of TRBD1 cannot be checked, as there is no DNA. This CDR3 contains 13 residues. Germline-derived CDR1 and CDR2 are MNHEY and SMNVEV (reference sequence). The CDR3: CASSYPGSDEQYF.